This TCR beta chain is drawn from a study of regulatory T cells in long-lasting Graves disease. CDR3 regions were amplified by Arm-PCR using iRepertoire HTBI primers to build TCR beta libraries. TCRdb re-analysed the multiplex PCR reads in MiXCR, keeping a single row per CDR3 protein. The sample includes a few hundred thousand distinct CDR3 sequences, 16% of them seen just once. Time point: newly diagnosed GD, antithyroid drugs for less than 3 months. Scientists built the TCR library using RNA that was extracted from PBMCs. The trim removed 5 bases at V and 7 bases at J, leaving 10 bases unmatched. Per the germline V gene, CDR1 is SGHTA and CDR2 is FQGNSA. The CDR3 is 15 residues long. This sample also belongs to another study, concerning T cells in Graves' hyperthyroidism and ophthalmopathy.

The receptor was isolated from a man in his forties with Graves disease. Sequencing used peripheral blood mononuclear cells (PBMCs), obtained at new diagnosis, from a patient treated with antithyroid drugs. This rearrangement joins TRBV7-2 to TRBJ2-7; 11 bases are a match to TRBD1. The CDR3 loop is CASSRSGTGGVEQYF. The CDR3 DNA is TGTGCCAGCAGCCGATCCGGGACAGGGGGTGTGGAGCAGTACTTC.